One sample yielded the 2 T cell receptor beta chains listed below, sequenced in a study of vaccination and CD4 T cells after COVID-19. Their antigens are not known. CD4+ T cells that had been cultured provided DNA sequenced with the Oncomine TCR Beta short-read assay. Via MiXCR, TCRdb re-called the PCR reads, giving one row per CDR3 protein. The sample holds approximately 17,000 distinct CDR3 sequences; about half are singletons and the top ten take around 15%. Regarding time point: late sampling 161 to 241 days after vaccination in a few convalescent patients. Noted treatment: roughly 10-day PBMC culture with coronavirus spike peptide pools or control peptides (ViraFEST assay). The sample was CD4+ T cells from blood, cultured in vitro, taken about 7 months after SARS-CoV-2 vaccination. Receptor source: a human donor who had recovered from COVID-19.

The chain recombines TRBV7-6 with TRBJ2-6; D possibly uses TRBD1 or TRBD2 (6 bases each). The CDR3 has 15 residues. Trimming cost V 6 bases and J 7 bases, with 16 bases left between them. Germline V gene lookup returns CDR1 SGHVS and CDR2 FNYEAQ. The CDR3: CASSPFGGEANVLTF. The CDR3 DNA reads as TGTGCCAGCAGTCCGTTCGGGGGCGAAGCCAACGTCCTGACTTTC.

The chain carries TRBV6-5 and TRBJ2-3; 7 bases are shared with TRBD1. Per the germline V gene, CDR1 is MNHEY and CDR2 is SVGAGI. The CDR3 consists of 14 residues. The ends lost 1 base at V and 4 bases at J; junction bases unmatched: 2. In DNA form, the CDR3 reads TGTGCCAGCAGTTACTTCCAGGGGGCAGATACGCAGTATTTT. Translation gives CASSYFQGADTQYF.